This TCR beta chain was recorded in a study of shared clonotypes between healthy human individuals. The overall study: Aged 18 to 49, the donors were a couple of women and a few men.

Generated by immunoSEQ multiplex PCR, the TCRdb table keeps only in-frame clones and is missing some. The sample has 950,000 to 1,300,000 clones; 65% to 75% are singletons. Per the germline V gene, CDR1 is SGHTA and CDR2 is FQGNSA. Trimming left V 4 bases short and J 2 bases short, with 11 bases between. The CDR3 is 14 amino acids. Donors, without exception, were Caucasian adults residing in Nashville, Tennessee. CD4+ cells underwent separation, giving CD45RA+ naive and CD45RA-negative memory subsets. The receptor was derived from a man between 18 and 29 years old in good health. The sequencing sample was made of memory CD4+ T cells sorted from blood. This sample's subset: CD45RA-negative fraction. The chain recombines TRBV7-2 with TRBJ2-5; D is unclear. The CDR3 region is CASSSLLPQETQYF. The CDR3 DNA sequence: TGTGCCAGCAGCTCACTGCTTCCTCAAGAGACCCAGTACTTC.